Below are 18 T cell receptor beta chains sequenced from a single sample in a study of blood T cells in healthy people across ages. Using a J-beta primer mix together with a sample-barcoded 5' primer, a second PCR was run for about 6 to 12 cycles. TCRdb re-analysed the 5' RACE reads in MiXCR, keeping a single row per CDR3 protein. Of over a million distinct CDR3 sequences in the sample, approximately 42% were seen once. The sample was blood. The receptors derive from a woman younger than 35 in good health.

This clonotype has a handful of counts. The chain couples TRBV10-3 to TRBJ1-1, with a tentative D call TRBD1 (5 bases). Germline V lookup: CDR1 ENHRY, CDR2 SYGVKD. V lost 6 bases, J lost 2 bases, and 13 bases lay in between. The CDR3 consists of 14 residues. CDR3 in amino acids: CAIRVTGTNTEAFF. The CDR3, as DNA: TGTGCCATCAGGGTCACCGGGACCAACACTGAAGCTTTCTTT.

This clonotype has just one count. V is TRBV4-2 and J is TRBJ1-2; D not certain. Germline loops: CDR1 LGHNA, CDR2 YNFKEQ. The V end lost 3 bases, the J end lost 8 bases, and 10 bases lay between the germline ends. The CDR3 consists of 12 residues. The DNA for the CDR3 is TGTGCCAGCAGCCAGAACGACCGGGGCTACACCTTC. Protein: CASSQNDRGYTF.

V and J are TRBV9 and TRBJ2-3, with 7 bases fitting TRBD2. Trimming took 0 bases from V and 2 from J; bases not matched to a gene: 6. Germline CDR1 is SGDLS and CDR2 is YYNGEE. This CDR3 comprises 16 residues. This CDR3 is CASSVGTSDNTDTQYF. CDR3 coding DNA: TGTGCCAGCAGCGTAGGAACTAGCGACAACACAGATACGCAGTATTTT.

Details on this clonotype: One end of the junction fails to match germline, which may point to a read error. This chain links TRBV4-1 with TRBJ2-1; TRBD2 matches 12 bases. Germline-derived CDR1 and CDR2 are MGHRA and YSYEKL. This CDR3 has 18 amino acids. The CDR3 spells CAGSQDTSGGLSYNEQFF. DNA of the CDR3: TGCGCCGGCAGCCAAGATACTAGCGGGGGGCTCTCCTACAATGAGCAGTTCTTC.

The chain couples TRBV20-1 to TRBJ2-1, with 9 positions matching TRBD2. This CDR3 has 15 residues. After removal of 1 base from V and 4 bases from J, the junction contained 5 bases not matched to a gene. From germline, CDR1 is DFQATT and CDR2 SNEGSKA (reference sequence). The CDR3, as DNA: TGCAGTGCTAGAGCCTTTCTAGCGGGGTACAATGAGCAGTTCTTC. Its translation is CSARAFLAGYNEQFF.

This clonotype was seen a handful of times. V is TRBV5-1 and J is TRBJ1-1; 9 bases line up with TRBD1. Trimming removed 0 bases from V and 4 bases from J; junction bases left unmatched: 7. Germline assignment: CDR1 SGHRS and CDR2 YFSETQ. CDR3 length: 16 residues. The CDR3 sequence: CASSLVGGQGSTEAFF. The CDR3 DNA reads TGCGCCAGCAGCTTGGTGGGGGGACAGGGAAGCACTGAAGCTTTCTTT.

The V call is TRBV7-2, the J call TRBJ2-1, with D possibly matching TRBD1 (6 bases). V dropped 1 base and J dropped 5 bases, with 21 bases sitting between them. The CDR3 has 18 amino acids. Germline CDR1 and CDR2: SGHTA and FQGNSA. The CDR3 here is CASSLGGPGPPWDNEQFF. CDR3 sequence (DNA): TGTGCCAGCAGCTTAGGGGGGCCAGGACCCCCGTGGGACAATGAGCAGTTCTTC.

This clonotype was detected only a few times. V is TRBV2 and J is TRBJ2-7; D uncertain. Germline V gene data show CDR1 as SNHLY and CDR2 as FYNNEI. There are 17 residues in the CDR3. The germline V and J ends were trimmed by 3 bases and 1 base, with 19 bases remaining between them. CDR3 protein: CASSDPAAGVLSYEQYF. CDR3 in DNA: TGTGCCAGCAGTGATCCCGCGGCAGGCGTGCTATCCTACGAGCAGTACTTC.

This clonotype was observed a few times. The chain couples TRBV4-2 to TRBJ2-7; 13 bases line up with TRBD2. The CDR3 covers 16 residues. Looked up from germline, CDR1 is LGHNA and CDR2 is YNFKEQ. Trimming cost V 0 bases and J 5 bases; bases outside gene matches: 4. As DNA, the CDR3 is TGTGCCAGCAGCCAAGAGGCCGGGACTAGCGGGAACGAGCAGTACTTC. Its translation is CASSQEAGTSGNEQYF.

The J gene is TRBJ1-6, the V gene TRBV7-6; no definite D call. V was pared by 5 bases and J by 3 bases, with 5 bases between. Germline V CDR1 and CDR2: SGHVS, FNYEAQ. This CDR3 contains 13 residues. The CDR3 nucleotides read TGTGCCAGCAGCGTTAACTATAATTCACCCCTCCACTTT. This translates into CASSVNYNSPLHF.

About this clonotype: The junction does not match germline at one end; this may be a read error. The chain recombines TRBV20-1 with TRBJ2-3, with 8 bases lining up with TRBD2. Germline V gene data show CDR1 as DFQATT and CDR2 as SNEGSKA (reference sequence). The CDR3 is made up of 14 amino acids. CDR3 in amino acids: CSLLAGLNTDTRYF. CDR3 nucleotide sequence: TGCAGTCTTCTAGCGGGTTTAAACACAGATACGCGGTATTTT.

This clonotype occurred a few times. The DNA for the CDR3 is TGTGCCAGCAGTGAACCCCGAACAGTCTACGAGCAGTACTTC. Translated, it gives CASSEPRTVYEQYF. J is TRBJ2-7 and V is TRBV6-1; D unclear. Trimming took 2 bases from V and 3 from J, leaving 11 bases between them. The germline V gene encodes CDR1 MNHNS and CDR2 SASEGT. The CDR3 extends over 14 amino acids.

This clonotype was detected a few times. The genes are TRBV7-4 and TRBJ2-7; TRBD1 might be the D (5 bases). The length of the CDR3 is 16 residues. The germline V gene encodes CDR1 SGHVT and CDR2 SQSDAQ. Trimming stripped 6 bases from V and 5 bases from J, with 23 bases between. CDR3 bases: TGTGCCAGCAGGGCAGGGTGGAACAGTAAAGCCCACGAGCAGTACTTC. It codes for CASRAGWNSKAHEQYF. Full variable domain (outside the CDR3, taken from reference TRBV7-4 and TRBJ2-7): GAGVSQSPRYKVAKRGRDVALRCDSISGHVTLYWYRQTLGQGSEVLTYSQSDAQRDKSGRPSGRFSAERPERSVSTLKIQRTEQGDSAVYLCASRAGWNSKAHEQYFGPGTRLTVT.

V usage is TRBV9 and J usage is TRBJ1-1; D may be TRBD1 (6 bases). V lost 5 bases to trimming and J lost 1 base, with 9 bases between them. The CDR3 has 13 residues. Germline V gives CDR1 SGDLS, CDR2 YYNGEE. The CDR3 coding sequence is TGTGCCAGCAGGCAGGGACAGAACACTGAAGCTTTCTTT. It yields the protein CASRQGQNTEAFF.

This clonotype was seen more than once but under ten times. This CDR3 is CASSQGGHNNEQFF. The CDR3 DNA is TGCGCCAGCAGCCAAGGCGGTCATAACAATGAGCAGTTCTTC. The chain links TRBV4-1 to TRBJ2-1; unclear D gene. This CDR3 region has 14 residues. V lost 1 base and J 5 bases, leaving 9 bases between the germline ends. Germline V CDR1 and CDR2: MGHRA, YSYEKL.

This clonotype was seen only a few times. This CDR3 reads CSASPQVDTQYF. CDR3 bases: TGCAGTGCTTCACCGCAAGTTGATACGCAGTATTTT. The V call is TRBV20-1, the J call TRBJ2-3, with D hard to call. The CDR3 spans 12 residues. V dropped 5 bases and J dropped 6 bases, with 12 bases sitting between them. The germline V gene encodes CDR1 DFQATT and CDR2 SNEGSKA (reference sequence).

Only a few counts were recorded for this clonotype. This sequence joins TRBV14 and TRBJ2-1, with TRBD2 matching 8 bases. Trimming cost V 4 bases and J 9 bases; bases outside gene matches: 11. The CDR3 spans 15 residues. Per germline, CDR1 SGHDN and CDR2 FVKESK. DNA of the CDR3: TGTGCCAGCAGCCTAAGCGGGAGATTAAAGGGTGAGCAGTTCTTC. It encodes CASSLSGRLKGEQFF.

The chain uses TRBV20-1 and TRBJ2-1; 7 bases match TRBD2. The DNA end lines up better with TRBJ2-7; the J call may be wrong. Germline V gives CDR1 DFQATT, CDR2 SNEGSKA (reference sequence). CDR3 length equals 14 residues. This chain's CDR3 is CSAVHGGEGNEQYF. Written as DNA, the CDR3 is TGCAGTGCTGTTCACGGCGGGGAGGGCAATGAGCAGTACTTC.